The next 21 T cell receptor beta chains were all read from a single sample in a study of OX40 agonist ivuxolimab in advanced cancers. Assay: immunoSEQ multiplex PCR; the TCRdb copy retains only in-frame clones and omits some. Of about 120,000 clones listed, 80% to 90% are singletons. This material consisted of CD4+ or CD8+ T cells sorted from blood, taken in a trial of the OX40 agonist ivuxolimab. These receptors all stem from an adult with an advanced solid tumor such as melanoma, head and neck, liver or kidney cancer.

The chain combines TRBV5-1 with TRBJ1-4; D is ambiguous. This CDR3 is 15 amino acids long. V was pared by 1 base and J by 3 bases, with 10 bases between. Germline V gives CDR1 SGHRS, CDR2 YFSETQ. The CDR3 sequence: CASSLTALANEKLFF. In nucleotides, the CDR3 is TGCGCCAGCAGCTTGACAGCCCTCGCTAATGAAAAACTGTTTTTT.

This clone was seen a single time. V and J are TRBV6-5 and TRBJ1-1; D remains unclear. Trimming took off 2 bases at V and 7 bases at J, with 11 bases between the two ends. Looked up from germline, CDR1 is MNHEY and CDR2 is SVGAGI. This CDR3 comprises 13 residues. DNA for the CDR3: TGTGCCAGCAGTTACGTCCGTAACTTTGAAGCTTTCTTT. Protein: CASSYVRNFEAFF.

V usage is TRBV14 and J usage is TRBJ2-5; no reliable D call. Germline lookup yields CDR1 SGHDN and CDR2 FVKESK. The V end lost 1 base, the J end lost 6 bases, and 6 bases lay between the germline ends. The CDR3 runs 12 residues. CDR3 sequence (DNA): TGTGCCAGCAGCCAAGTTGCGCAGACCCAGTACTTC. The encoded protein is CASSQVAQTQYF.

The V and J genes are TRBV4-1 and TRBJ1-1; D is perhaps TRBD1 (6 bases). The germline V gene has CDR1 MGHRA and CDR2 YSYEKL. Trimming took 1 base from V and 8 from J, leaving 20 bases between them. CDR3 length: 16 amino acids. CDR3 protein: CASSQVPFRGPQEAFF. The CDR3 DNA is TGCGCCAGCAGCCAAGTCCCGTTCAGGGGCCCACAAGAAGCTTTCTTT.

As to this clone: The junction shows a germline mismatch at one end, possibly a read error. The chain links TRBV15 to TRBJ2-1, with D perhaps matching TRBD2 (5 bases). This CDR3 contains 14 residues. Germline lookup yields CDR1 LNHNV and CDR2 YYDKDF (reference sequence). Here the CDR3 DNA reads TGTGCCACCAGCAGAGATAGGTTTGAGGGCCGTAAGGTCTTC. Its translation: CATSRDRFEGRKVF.

The V gene is TRBV7-2, the J gene TRBJ1-1; D is unresolved. With 2 bases removed from V and 8 bases from J, the gap between germline ends came to 12 bases. The CDR3 spans 13 residues. Per the germline V gene, CDR1 is SGHTA and CDR2 is FQGNSA. CDR3 coding DNA: TGTGCCAGCAGCTTACCCCCCGCCGGGGAAGCTTTCTTT. Protein sequence: CASSLPPAGEAFF.

V gene TRBV4-1 combines with J gene TRBJ1-5, with D tentatively TRBD1 (5 bases). This CDR3 is built from 18 residues. Between the trimmed V and J ends, which lost 0 bases and 0 bases, there was a span of 15 bases. In germline, CDR1 is MGHRA, CDR2 YSYEKL. The CDR3 here is CASSQDARQGHSNQPQHF. The CDR3 DNA is TGCGCCAGCAGCCAAGATGCCCGGCAGGGCCATAGCAATCAGCCCCAGCATTTT.

The chain links TRBV30 to TRBJ1-2, with 9 nucleotides matching TRBD1. V shed 5 bases, J shed 1 base, and the junction held 5 bases outside the gene matches. The CDR3 totals 14 residues. In germline, CDR1 is GTSNPN, CDR2 SVGIG (reference sequence). CDR3 bases: TGTGCCTGGGAGGGACAGGGAGTTAACTATGGCTACACCTTC. Its translation is CAWEGQGVNYGYTF.

This chain uses TRBV27 with TRBJ2-7; D tentatively reads TRBD1 or TRBD2 (5 bases each). The V gene lost 2 bases and the J gene lost 3 bases, with 11 bases spanning the gap. Germline V gives CDR1 MNHEY, CDR2 SMNVEV (reference sequence). This CDR3 is 14 amino acids long. The CDR3 nucleotides read TGTGCCAGCAGTTTAACCCAGGGAGTCTACGAGCAGTACTTC. Its translation is CASSLTQGVYEQYF.

V gene TRBV28 combines with J gene TRBJ1-2, with unresolved D. V was pared by 2 bases and J by 0 bases, with 10 bases between. Germline V gene lookup returns CDR1 MDHEN and CDR2 SYDVKM. CDR3 length: 15 residues. Here the CDR3 DNA reads TGTGCCAGCAGTTTACCTACCGGGGCTAACTATGGCTACACCTTC. Its protein is CASSLPTGANYGYTF.

There are a few counts of this clone. V gene TRBV11-2 combines with J gene TRBJ1-5, with TRBD1 as a possible D gene (5 bases). The germline gives CDR1 SGHAT, CDR2 FQNNGV. This CDR3 is built from 14 residues. V dropped 4 bases and J dropped 2 bases, with 9 bases sitting between them. The CDR3 loop reads CASSSGSGNQPQHF. The CDR3 nucleotides read TGTGCCAGCAGCTCAGGGTCTGGCAATCAGCCCCAGCATTTT.

V is TRBV2 and J is TRBJ2-7, with D perhaps assigned TRBD1 or TRBD2 (6 bases each). The V gene's germline CDR1 is SNHLY and CDR2 FYNNEI. The CDR3 loop spans 14 amino acids. The germline V and J ends were trimmed by 9 bases and 7 bases, with 22 bases remaining between them. The CDR3 loop reads CASRPLGGPGEQYF. CDR3 bases: TGTGCCAGTAGACCCTTGGGGGGCCCGGGGGAGCAGTACTTC.

The V call is TRBV5-6, the J call TRBJ1-4; TRBD1 is a possible D gene (6 bases). The CDR3 loop spans 14 amino acids. V was shortened by 2 bases and J by 8 bases, with 13 bases between the two germline ends. Germline lookup yields CDR1 SGHDT and CDR2 YYEEEE. This chain's CDR3 is CASSFRGGEEKLFF. CDR3 DNA: TGTGCCAGCAGCTTCCGTGGGGGCGAAGAAAAACTGTTTTTT.

V usage is TRBV5-1 and J usage is TRBJ2-2; 7 bases line up with TRBD2. Trimming cost V 0 bases and J 2 bases; bases outside gene matches: 4. The CDR3 is 16 residues long. Germline CDR1 reads SGHRS; CDR2 reads YFSETQ. The CDR3 coding sequence is TGCGCCAGCAGCTTGGGGGGACTACCAAACACCGGGGAGCTGTTTTTT. It translates to CASSLGGLPNTGELFF.

This clone was seen a few times. This rearrangement joins TRBV7-2 to TRBJ2-5; D gene unclear. There are 16 residues in the CDR3. The V and J ends lost 0 bases and 1 base respectively, with 12 bases between them. CDR1 is SGHTA, CDR2 FQGNSA, per germline. CDR3 sequence: CASSLALQGPQETQYF. The CDR3 DNA sequence: TGTGCCAGCAGCTTAGCTTTACAAGGCCCCCAAGAGACCCAGTACTTC.

This clone was found a few times. The J gene is TRBJ1-1, the V gene TRBV30; 7 bases line up with TRBD1. Germline trimming cut 0 bases from V and 11 bases from J; bases unmatched to any gene: 9. Germline V gene lookup returns CDR1 GTSNPN and CDR2 SVGIG (reference sequence). The CDR3 totals 13 residues. CDR3: CAWSVRRGGEAFF. As DNA, the CDR3 is TGTGCCTGGAGTGTACGCAGGGGGGGAGAGGCTTTCTTT. The whole variable domain, filled in from reference TRBV30 and TRBJ1-1, reads SQTIHQWPATLVQPVGSPLSLECTVEGTSNPNLYWYRQAAGRGLQLLFYSVGIGQISSEVPQNLSASRPQDRQFILSSKKLLLSDSGFYLCAWSVRRGGEAFFGQGTRLTVV.

As concerns this clone: Other nucleotide sequences from this sample produce the same CDR3. The chain carries TRBV2 and TRBJ2-1; 7 nucleotides agree with TRBD1. With V trimmed by 4 bases and J by 2 bases, 2 bases remained unmatched. Per germline, CDR1 SNHLY and CDR2 FYNNEI. The CDR3 spans 14 residues. The CDR3 protein is CASSGGQPYNEQFF. CDR3 coding DNA: TGTGCCAGCAGTGGGGGACAGCCCTACAATGAGCAGTTCTTC.

This clone is a singleton in its sample. A junction end diverges from the germline sequence, so it may reflect a read error. The chain couples TRBV7-6 to TRBJ2-3; 9 bases map to TRBD1. Germline CDR1 SGHVS, CDR2 FNYEAQ. This CDR3 has 18 residues. The CDR3 nucleotides read TGTGCCAGCAGATTAGGTCCCGGGACAGGGCGGAAGGCAGATACGCAGTATTTT. Translation gives CASRLGPGTGRKADTQYF.

V is TRBV2 and J is TRBJ1-3, with D unclear. Germline CDR1 is SNHLY and CDR2 is FYNNEI. Trimming took off 5 bases at V and 0 bases at J, with 11 bases between the two ends. The CDR3 runs to 15 residues. The CDR3 DNA is TGTGCCAGCAGTCCATGGACGGTCTCTGGAAACACCATATATTTT. Amino acids: CASSPWTVSGNTIYF. Filled out from reference TRBV2 and TRBJ1-3, the complete variable domain reads EPEVTQTPSHQVTQMGQEVILRCVPISNHLYFYWYRQILGQKVEFLVSFYNNEISEKSEIFDDQFSVERPDGSNFTLKIRSTKLEDSAMYFCASSPWTVSGNTIYFGEGSWLTVV.

This clone appeared a single time. This chain links TRBV21-1 with TRBJ1-5. TRBV21-1 is shown as a pseudogene. CDR3 length: 11 residues. The CDR3: CASGPGQPQHF. The CDR3 DNA follows: TGTGCCAGCGGTCCCGGGCAGCCCCAGCATTTT.

The V call is TRBV21-1, the J call TRBJ2-7; the table's D gene call, TRBD1, was not cross checked with the DNA. TRBV21-1 is marked as a pseudogene. This CDR3 spans 12 amino acids. CDR3 nucleotides: TGTGCCAGCAGCTTCAACTCCTACGAGCAGTACTTC. Translating gives CASSFNSYEQYF.